This is a list of T cell receptor beta chains from one sample in a study of post-analysis software for immune sequencing data. Each CDR3 protein gets one entry after TCRdb re-called the PCR reads with MiXCR. The sample carries hundreds of thousands of distinct CDR3 sequences, more than 50% recorded once. The sample taken for sequencing was blood. These receptors originate from a girl between 2 and 10 years old with multiple sclerosis. CDR3s include the opening cysteine and the closing phenylalanine or tryptophan. D genes are given only for firm matches. The listing skips clone size in some rows; elsewhere it reads once, few, many or a size class.

>.|TRBD2|TRBV5-1|18|TRBJ2-1
CASSLGLLAASSYNEQFF
TGCGCCAGCAGCTTGGGACTTCTAGCGGCGAGCTCCTACAATGAGCAGTTCTTC
>.|TRBD1|TRBV12-3/TRBV12-4|16|TRBJ2-5
CASRPSQGAAPGTQYF
TGTGCCAGCAGACCGAGTCAGGGGGCTGCCCCAGGGACCCAGTACTTC
>.|.|TRBV5-5|13|TRBJ2-4
CASSSIDSNIQYF
TGTGCCAGCAGCTCTATCGATAGTAACATTCAGTACTTC
>few|.|TRBV29-1|15|TRBJ2-1
CSILRGAVYYNEQFF
TGCAGCATACTAAGGGGGGCAGTGTACTACAATGAGCAGTTCTTC
>few|TRBD2|TRBV4-1|17|TRBJ2-1
CASSQEPSGRLYNEQFF
TGCGCCAGCAGCCAAGAGCCTAGCGGGAGACTTTACAATGAGCAGTTCTTC
>few|TRBD2|TRBV20-1|13|TRBJ2-1
CSAKSGGPDEQFF
TGCAGTGCTAAATCGGGAGGGCCCGATGAGCAGTTCTTC
>.|TRBD1|TRBV6-1|15|TRBJ2-7
CASSELTGRAYEQYF
TGTGCCAGCAGTGAATTGACAGGGAGAGCCTACGAGCAGTACTTC
>few|TRBD2|TRBV29-1|13|TRBJ2-5
CSVDSGAGETQYF
TGCAGCGTTGACAGCGGGGCCGGAGAGACCCAGTACTTC
>.|.|TRBV6-2/TRBV6-3|13|TRBJ1-2
CASSFPDEGGNTF
TGTGCCAGCAGTTTCCCCGACGAGGGGGGGAACACCTTC
>.|.|TRBV20-1|13|TRBJ2-3
CSARENTRDTQYF
TGCAGTGCTAGGGAAAATACTAGGGATACGCAGTATTTT
>.|.|TRBV6-1|15|TRBJ1-2
CASSEVGRPRYGYTF
TGTGCCAGCAGTGAAGTAGGACGGCCTCGCTATGGCTACACCTTC
>once|.|TRBV5-1|14|TRBJ2-7
CASSLVPANYEQYF
TGCGCCAGCAGCTTGGTTCCAGCTAACTACGAGCAGTACTTC
>.|TRBD1|TRBV25-1|17|TRBJ2-7
CASRGIGQGASSYEQYF
TGTGCCAGCAGGGGGATCGGACAGGGTGCGTCCTCCTACGAGCAGTACTTC
>.|.|TRBV6-2/TRBV6-3|15|TRBJ2-5
CASSSQGTRGRTQYF
TGTGCCAGCAGTTCTCAGGGGACACGGGGAAGGACCCAGTACTTC
>.|.|TRBV6-1|13|TRBJ2-5
CAIRVWYQETQYF
TGTGCCATCCGGGTTTGGTACCAAGAGACCCAGTACTTC
>few|TRBD1|TRBV6-4|14|TRBJ2-1
CASRRQGGVDEQFF
TGTGCCAGCAGAAGACAGGGTGGTGTTGATGAGCAGTTCTTC
>.|.|TRBV14|18|TRBJ1-1
CASSQIGFGAGSRTEAFF
TGTGCCAGCAGCCAAATAGGGTTCGGGGCAGGGTCGAGGACTGAAGCTTTCTTT
>.|TRBD2|TRBV20-1|13|TRBJ2-1
CSASGTSRNEQFF
TGCAGTGCTAGTGGGACTAGCCGAAATGAGCAGTTCTTC
>.|TRBD1|TRBV7-2|16|TRBJ1-2
CASSFAPGGAGYGYTF
TGTGCCAGCAGCTTTGCCCCAGGGGGCGCGGGCTATGGCTACACCTTC
>few|.|TRBV18|14|TRBJ2-1
CASSPPSVTEEQFF
TGTGCCAGCTCACCACCTTCCGTAACGGAAGAGCAGTTCTTC
>many|.|TRBV29-1|12|TRBJ2-5
CSLRDGQETQYF
TGCAGCCTCCGGGATGGCCAAGAGACCCAGTACTTC
>.|.|TRBV12-3/TRBV12-4|15|TRBJ2-3
CASSRRGASTDTQYF
TGTGCCAGCAGTCGAAGGGGTGCTAGCACAGATACGCAGTATTTT
>few|.|TRBV7-2|16|TRBJ2-6
CASSPYRDPRANVLTF
TGTGCCAGCAGCCCCTATCGGGACCCTCGGGCCAACGTCCTGACTTTC
>few|TRBD2|TRBV10-2|15|TRBJ2-1
CASSESAAGGDKQFF
TGCGCCAGCAGTGAGTCGGCAGCGGGGGGCGATAAGCAGTTCTTC
>.|.|TRBV5-1|15|TRBJ2-5
CASSLGTSLQETQYF
TGCGCCAGCAGCTTGGGCACCTCATTACAAGAGACCCAGTACTTC
>.|.|TRBV4-1|16|TRBJ2-1
CASSPVTSRTNNEQFF
TGCGCCAGCAGCCCCGTTACTAGCAGAACCAACAATGAGCAGTTCTTC
>.|.|TRBV6-5|14|TRBJ2-3
CASSHQAGTDTQYF
TGTGCCAGCAGTCACCAAGCTGGCACAGATACGCAGTATTTT
>.|.|TRBV5-5|14|TRBJ2-7
CASSLWLASYEQYF
TGTGCCAGCAGCTTGTGGCTAGCCTCCTACGAGCAGTACTTC
>.|TRBD1|TRBV7-9|15|TRBJ1-1
CASSRYTGGLTEAFF
TGTGCCAGCAGCCGGTACACAGGGGGCCTCACTGAAGCTTTCTTT
>.|TRBD1|TRBV13|19|TRBJ2-4
CASSLVASGQGFAKNIQYF
TGTGCCAGCAGCTTAGTGGCTTCGGGACAGGGGTTCGCCAAAAACATTCAGTACTTC
>.|.|TRBV20-1|13|TRBJ1-2
CSARIRAGYGYTF
TGCAGTGCTAGAATCAGGGCCGGCTATGGCTACACCTTC
>.|.|TRBV7-2|15|TRBJ2-5
CASSAARGMQETQYF
TGTGCCAGCAGCGCCGCGCGGGGAATGCAAGAGACCCAGTACTTC
>.|TRBD1|TRBV20-1|12|TRBJ1-2
CSAWDRGDGYTF
TGCAGTGCTTGGGACAGGGGTGACGGCTACACCTTC
>.|.|TRBV15|15|TRBJ2-3
CATSRDRQAGDTQYF
TGTGCCACCAGCAGAGATAGGCAAGCGGGAGATACGCAGTATTTT
>few|TRBD1|TRBV12-3/TRBV12-4|15|TRBJ2-3
CAAIPGTGSTDTQYF
TGTGCCGCGATACCCGGGACAGGGAGCACAGATACGCAGTATTTT
>.|TRBD2|TRBV20-1|14|TRBJ2-3
CSAKGLAGPDTQYF
TGCAGTGCGAAAGGACTAGCGGGACCAGATACGCAGTATTTT
>.|TRBD1|TRBV20-1|13|TRBJ2-5
CSASDRGQKTQYF
TGCAGTGCTAGTGACAGGGGGCAAAAGACCCAGTACTTC
>.|.|TRBV11-2|16|TRBJ2-5
CASSPWGGRGPETQYF
TGTGCCAGCAGCCCTTGGGGCGGCAGGGGCCCTGAGACCCAGTACTTC
>.|.|TRBV4-1|13|TRBJ1-2
CASSQGSTYGYTF
TGCGCCAGCAGCCAAGGGTCTACTTATGGCTACACCTTC
>once|.|TRBV20-1|14|TRBJ2-1
CSAKRQASYNEQFF
TGCAGTGCTAAAAGACAGGCGAGCTACAATGAGCAGTTCTTC
>.|.|TRBV29-1|12|TRBJ1-2
CSVAPGSYGYTF
TGCAGCGTAGCCCCGGGGAGCTATGGCTACACCTTC
>few|TRBD2|TRBV11-2|18|TRBJ2-5
CASSFTTTSGGYQETQYF
TGTGCCAGCAGCTTCACGACTACTAGCGGGGGGTACCAAGAGACCCAGTACTTC
>.|.|TRBV5-4|13|TRBJ2-7
CASSPLPGNEQYF
TGTGCCAGCAGCCCCCTCCCAGGGAACGAGCAGTACTTC
>.|.|TRBV5-1|17|TRBJ2-3
CASSLGSGGIGTDTQYF
TGCGCCAGCAGCTTGGGATCGGGCGGTATTGGCACAGATACGCAGTATTTT
>few|TRBD2|TRBV7-9|16|TRBJ2-4
CASSPLGGIAKNIQYF
TGTGCCAGCAGCCCCCTCGGGGGGATAGCCAAAAACATTCAGTACTTC
>few|.|TRBV6-4|13|TRBJ2-1
CASSVGSLNEQFF
TGTGCCAGCAGTGTCGGCAGTCTCAATGAGCAGTTCTTC